This T cell receptor (beta chain) was profiled in a study of blood T cell repertoires in COVID-19. For the study at large: T cells, B-cell-depleted T cells, or PBMCs provided the cDNA or gDNA that served as material.

Original methodology: Nucleated cell counts were estimated from reference gene primer amplification. Clones were read by immunoSEQ multiplex PCR, and TCRdb kept only the in-frame ones, dropping some. V and J calls plus clone size are reproduced from that table; the DNA served to infer D and trimming. This sample has roughly 190,000 clones, with less than 90% found just once. The CDR3 spans 18 residues. Germline CDR1 LNHNV, CDR2 YYDKDF (reference sequence). V trimming: 0 bases; J trimming: 4 bases; junction bases outside the gene matches: 7. Source material: peripheral blood. J is TRBJ2-5 and V is TRBV15; 14 bases map to TRBD2. This sequence was found in a woman aged 40 to 50 with acute or convalescent COVID-19. DNA for the CDR3: TGTGCCACCAGCAGAGAAGGACTAGCGGGAGGAGGGGGAGAGACCCAGTACTTC. Encoded protein: CATSREGLAGGGGETQYF.